This is a list of T cell receptor beta chains from one sample in a study of beta chain features in type 1 diabetes. Method: immunoSEQ multiplex PCR; TCRdb's copy keeps in-frame clones and lacks some. The sample shows about 44,000 clones, about half of them seen only once. Sample: Tregs from blood. The receptors come from a woman in her late teens or twenties in good health. The conserved cysteine and the conserved F or W are not part of the CDR3 here.

>TRBJ2-7|TRBV9
ASSTSTGPSYEQY
>TRBJ2-1|TRBV29-1
SVEGVGIGGVEQF
>TRBJ2-1|TRBV18
ASSPLWSGSSYNEQF
>TRBJ2-1|TRBV5-6
ASTRRGSYNEQF
>TRBJ2-3|TRBV7-2
ASSFEPGTAFYTDTQY
>TRBJ2-1|TRBV5-5
ASSQNPRSSYNEQF
>TRBJ2-7|TRBV6-1
ASRIIAVSSYEQY
>TRBJ2-5|TRBV30
AWGPDDRQETQY
>TRBJ2-2|TRBV5-1
ASSWGQALRGELF
>TRBJ2-7|TRBV7-2
ASSLDLRQYEQY
>TRBJ2-3|TRBV4-3
ASSPHRDLQDTQY
>TRBJ1-1|TRBV28
ASRGQGARTEAF
>TRBJ2-7|TRBV18
ASSTGLGGEQY
>TRBJ1-1|TRBV28
ASSSTDRGQGELWTEAF
>TRBJ2-7|TRBV19
ASSLGLRYEQY
>TRBJ2-7|TRBV7-9
ASSRGRSGDEQY
>TRBJ1-1|TRBV21-1
ASTPPQGARTEAF
>TRBJ1-1|TRBV5-6
ASSLGPRGAAEAF
>TRBJ1-2|TRBV29-1
SVDRTGDKYYGYT
>TRBJ1-1|TRBV18
ASSRGDGPEAF
>TRBJ2-3|TRBV7-2
ASSPQTTTGTDTQY
>TRBJ2-3|TRBV2
ASIGSSGRKGTQY